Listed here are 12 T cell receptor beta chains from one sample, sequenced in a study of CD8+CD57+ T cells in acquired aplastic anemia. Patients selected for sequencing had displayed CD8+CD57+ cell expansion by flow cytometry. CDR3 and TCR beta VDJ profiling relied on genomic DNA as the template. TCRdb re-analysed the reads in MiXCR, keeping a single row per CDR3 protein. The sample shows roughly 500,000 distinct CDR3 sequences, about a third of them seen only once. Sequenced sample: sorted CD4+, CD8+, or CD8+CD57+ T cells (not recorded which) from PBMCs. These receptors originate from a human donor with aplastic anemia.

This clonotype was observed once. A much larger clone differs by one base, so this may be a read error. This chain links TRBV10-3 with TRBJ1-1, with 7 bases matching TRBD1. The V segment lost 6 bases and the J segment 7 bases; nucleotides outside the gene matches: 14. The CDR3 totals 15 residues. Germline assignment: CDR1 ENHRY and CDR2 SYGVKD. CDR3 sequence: CAISLEPGQSLEAFF. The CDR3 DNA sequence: TGTGCCATCAGCTTAGAACCGGGACAGAGTCTTGAAGCTTTCTTT.

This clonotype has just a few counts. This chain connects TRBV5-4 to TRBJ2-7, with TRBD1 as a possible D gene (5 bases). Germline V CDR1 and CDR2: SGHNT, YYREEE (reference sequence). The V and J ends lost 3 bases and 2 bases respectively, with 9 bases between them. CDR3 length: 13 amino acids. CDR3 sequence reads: CASSSSTAYEQYF. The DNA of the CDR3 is TGTGCCAGCAGCTCCTCGACAGCCTACGAGCAGTACTTC.

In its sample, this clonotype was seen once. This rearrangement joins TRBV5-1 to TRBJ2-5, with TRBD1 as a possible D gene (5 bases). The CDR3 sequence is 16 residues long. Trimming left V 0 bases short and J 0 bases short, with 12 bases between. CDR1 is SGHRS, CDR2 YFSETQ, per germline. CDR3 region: CASSLGRRAYQETQYF. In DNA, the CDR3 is TGCGCCAGCAGCTTGGGCCGCAGGGCTTACCAAGAGACCCAGTACTTC.

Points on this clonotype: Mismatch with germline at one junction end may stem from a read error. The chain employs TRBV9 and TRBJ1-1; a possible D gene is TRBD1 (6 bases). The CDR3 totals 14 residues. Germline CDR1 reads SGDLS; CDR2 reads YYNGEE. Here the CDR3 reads CAGSAQGQNTEAFF. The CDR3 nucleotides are TGTGCCGGCAGCGCACAGGGCCAGAACACTGAAGCTTTCTTT.

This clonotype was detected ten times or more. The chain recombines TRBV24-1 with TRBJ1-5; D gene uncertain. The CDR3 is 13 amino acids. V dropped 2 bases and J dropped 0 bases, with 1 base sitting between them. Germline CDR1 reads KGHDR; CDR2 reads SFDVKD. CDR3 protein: CATSDYSNQPQHF. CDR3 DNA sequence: TGTGCCACCAGTGATTATAGCAATCAGCCCCAGCATTTT.

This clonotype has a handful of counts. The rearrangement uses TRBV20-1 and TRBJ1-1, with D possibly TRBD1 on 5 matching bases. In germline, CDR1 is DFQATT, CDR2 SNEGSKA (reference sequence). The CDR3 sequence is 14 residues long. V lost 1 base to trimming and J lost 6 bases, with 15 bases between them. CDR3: CSARGMYGTAEAFF. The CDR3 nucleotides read TGCAGTGCTAGAGGGATGTACGGGACGGCTGAAGCTTTCTTT.

The CDR3 loop is CASRILAGGDTYEQYF. The CDR3 bases are TGTGCCAGCAGGATACTAGCGGGGGGTGATACCTACGAGCAGTACTTC. The rearrangement joins TRBV9 to TRBJ2-7; the match to TRBD2 covers 12 bases. Germline CDR1 is SGDLS and CDR2 is YYNGEE. This CDR3 spans 16 amino acids. V was pared by 5 bases and J by 2 bases, with 8 bases of the junction left unmatched.

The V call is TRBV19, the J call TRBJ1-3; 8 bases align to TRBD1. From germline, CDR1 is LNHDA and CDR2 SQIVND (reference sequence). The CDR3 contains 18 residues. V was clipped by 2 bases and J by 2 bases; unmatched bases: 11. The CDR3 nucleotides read TGTGCCAGTAGTATATATTTGGGCCTGACAGGGGCTGGAAACACCATATATTTT. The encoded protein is CASSIYLGLTGAGNTIYF.

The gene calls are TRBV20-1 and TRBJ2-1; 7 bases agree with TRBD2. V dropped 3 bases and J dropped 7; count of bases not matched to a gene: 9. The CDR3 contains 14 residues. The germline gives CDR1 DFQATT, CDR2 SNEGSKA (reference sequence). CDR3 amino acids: CSASNPGLTNEQFF. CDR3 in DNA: TGCAGTGCTAGTAACCCGGGACTAACTAATGAGCAGTTCTTC.

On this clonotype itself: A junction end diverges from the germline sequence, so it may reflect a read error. CDR3 amino acids: CASSEVGRNYEQYF. CDR3 coding DNA: TGTGCCAGCAGTGAAGTAGGGCGGAACTACGAGCAGTACTTC. J is TRBJ2-7 and V is TRBV10-3; D is uncertain. Germline V CDR1 and CDR2: ENHRY, SYGVKD. This CDR3 contains 14 residues.

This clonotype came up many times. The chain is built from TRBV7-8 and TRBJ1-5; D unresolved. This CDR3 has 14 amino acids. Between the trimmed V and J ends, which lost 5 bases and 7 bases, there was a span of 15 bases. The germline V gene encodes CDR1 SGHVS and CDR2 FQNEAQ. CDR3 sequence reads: CASSISNDGQPQHF. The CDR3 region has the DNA TGTGCCAGCAGCATAAGCAACGATGGACAGCCCCAGCATTTT. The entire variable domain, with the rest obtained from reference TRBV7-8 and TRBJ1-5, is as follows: GAGVSQSPRYKVAKRGQDVALRCDPISGHVSLFWYQQALGQGPEFLTYFQNEAQLDKSGLPSDRFFAERPEGSVSTLKIQRTQQEDSAVYLCASSISNDGQPQHFGDGTRLSIL.

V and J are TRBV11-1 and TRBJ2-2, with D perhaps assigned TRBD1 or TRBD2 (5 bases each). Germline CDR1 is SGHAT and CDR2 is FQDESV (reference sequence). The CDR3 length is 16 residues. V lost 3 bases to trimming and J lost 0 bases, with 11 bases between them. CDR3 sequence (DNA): TGTGCCAGCAGCTTGACCGGGACGGCGAACACCGGGGAGCTGTTTTTT. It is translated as CASSLTGTANTGELFF.